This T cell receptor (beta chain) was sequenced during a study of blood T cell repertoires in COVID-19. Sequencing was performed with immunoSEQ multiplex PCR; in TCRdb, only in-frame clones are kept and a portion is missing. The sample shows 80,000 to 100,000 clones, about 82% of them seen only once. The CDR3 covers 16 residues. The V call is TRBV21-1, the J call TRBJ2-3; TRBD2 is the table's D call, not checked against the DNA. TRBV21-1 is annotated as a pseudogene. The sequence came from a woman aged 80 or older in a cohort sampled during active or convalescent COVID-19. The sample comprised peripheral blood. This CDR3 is CASSKAGRTSTDTQYF. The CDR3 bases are TGTGCCAGCAGCAAAGCGGGGAGGACTAGCACAGATACGCAGTATTTT.